The rows below give T cell receptor beta chains drawn from one sample of a study of human T cells and chemical hapten exposure. TCRdb used MiXCR to reprocess the RACE reads, holding one entry per CDR3 protein. Among 100,000 or so distinct CDR3 sequences listed, 11% were seen once. This sample comprised whole blood, obtained in connection with sensitization to the hapten diphenylcyclopropenone (DPC). The receptors originated from a woman aged 40 to 49 with alopecia areata. Some clones in this sample may be carry-over from other donors' samples. CDR3s include the opening cysteine and the closing phenylalanine or tryptophan. D genes are given only for firm matches. Part of the rows lack a size; the others show once, few, many or a class for expanded clones.

TRBJ2-7 | TRBV11-3 | . | 15 | few | CASSPGEALSYEQYF | TGTGCCAGCAGCCCTGGAGAAGCCCTCTCCTACGAGCAGTACTTC
TRBJ2-5 | TRBV11-2 | TRBD1 | 15 | many | CASSSLDRAQETQYF | TGTGCCAGCAGCTCCTTGGACAGGGCTCAAGAGACCCAGTACTTC
TRBJ1-6 | TRBV5-1 | . | 15 | many | CASSLDFRRNSPLHF | TGCGCCAGCAGCCTAGACTTCCGTAGGAATTCACCCCTCCACTTT
TRBJ1-2 | TRBV25-1 | . | 12 | few | CASRADRYGYTF | TGTGCCAGCAGGGCAGACAGATATGGCTACACCTTC
TRBJ2-5 | TRBV2 | TRBD1 | 13 | . | CASGRDRQETQYF | TGTGCCAGCGGCCGGGACAGGCAAGAGACCCAGTACTTC
TRBJ2-5 | TRBV19 | TRBD1 | 17 | . | CASSIVRTGGNGETQYF | TGTGCCAGTAGTATAGTCCGGACAGGGGGCAACGGAGAGACCCAGTACTTC
TRBJ2-3 | TRBV2 | TRBD2 | 16 | . | CASTTHSGSGTDRQYF | TGTGCCAGCACTACGCACAGCGGGAGTGGTACAGATAGGCAGTATTTT
TRBJ2-3 | TRBV6-6 | . | 14 | . | CASSYIRAQDTQYF | TGTGCCAGCAGTTACATTCGAGCTCAGGATACGCAGTATTTT
TRBJ1-4 | TRBV6-6 | . | 18 | many | CASSYRTKSDRNNEKLFF | TGTGCCAGCAGTTACCGCACCAAGTCAGACAGAAATAATGAAAAACTGTTTTTT
TRBJ2-7 | TRBV3-1 | . | 13 | many | CASSHREPHEQYF | TGTGCCAGCAGCCACAGGGAACCCCACGAGCAGTACTTC
TRBJ1-5 | TRBV12-3/TRBV12-4 | TRBD1 | 13 | . | CASSSGQGQPQHF | TGTGCCAGCAGTTCGGGACAGGGGCAGCCCCAGCATTTT
TRBJ2-5 | TRBV3-1 | . | 16 | many | CASSQGGRGPQETQYF | TGTGCCAGCAGCCAAGGGGGACGGGGGCCCCAAGAGACCCAGTACTTC
TRBJ2-7 | TRBV28 | . | 14 | many | CASSSGTGTYEQYF | TGTGCCAGCAGTTCCGGAACAGGGACCTACGAGCAGTACTTC
TRBJ2-7 | TRBV3-1 | . | 15 | many | CASSQGGPHSYEQYF | TGTGCCAGCAGCCAGGGCGGGCCACACTCCTACGAGCAGTACTTC
TRBJ2-3 | TRBV6-2/TRBV6-3 | . | 18 | . | CASSYSPVRTADTDTQYF | TGTGCCAGCAGTTACTCACCCGTACGGACAGCCGACACAGATACGCAGTATTTT
TRBJ2-3 | TRBV5-1 | . | 15 | . | CTSGSDGASTDTQYF | TGCACCAGCGGATCCGACGGTGCTAGCACAGATACGCAGTATTTT
TRBJ2-7 | TRBV10-2 | . | 13 | . | CASSEPNLDEQYF | TGCGCCAGCAGTGAGCCCAATCTGGACGAGCAGTACTTC
TRBJ2-7 | TRBV10-2 | TRBD1 | 11 | many | CASRDSYEQYF | TGCGCCAGCCGGGACAGCTACGAGCAGTACTTC
TRBJ2-3 | TRBV20-1 | TRBD2 | 16 | . | CSARGLAGAPTDTQYF | TGCAGTGCTAGGGGACTAGCGGGGGCCCCCACAGATACGCAGTATTTT
TRBJ2-1 | TRBV19 | TRBD2 | 16 | many | CASSTRTSGSPWAWFF | TGTGCCAGTAGTACGAGGACTAGCGGGAGCCCTTGGGCGTGGTTCTTC
TRBJ2-7 | TRBV18 | TRBD1 | 14 | many | CASRPGTGSYEQYF | TGTGCCAGCAGACCCGGGACAGGCTCCTACGAGCAGTACTTC
TRBJ2-5 | TRBV20-1 | TRBD1 | 15 | few | CSARDPGQGFRTQYF | TGCAGTGCTAGAGATCCAGGACAGGGTTTTCGGACCCAGTACTTC
TRBJ2-3 | TRBV7-3 | TRBD2 | 15 | . | CASSRSGGQADTQYF | TGTGCCAGCAGCCGGAGCGGGGGCCAGGCAGATACGCAGTATTTT
TRBJ1-2 | TRBV10-3 | TRBD1 | 15 | . | CAIQPDRRANYGYTF | TGTGCCATCCAACCGGACAGGCGCGCTAACTATGGCTACACCTTC
TRBJ1-1 | TRBV12-3/TRBV12-4 | . | 12 | many | CASSSLAAEAFF | TGTGCCAGCAGCTCCCTAGCGGCTGAAGCTTTCTTT
TRBJ1-5 | TRBV2 | TRBD1 | 16 | few | CASSGTGKGGNQPQHF | TGTGCCAGCAGCGGGACAGGAAAAGGGGGCAATCAGCCCCAGCATTTT
TRBJ1-1 | TRBV6-6 | . | 11 | . | CASSGASEAFF | TGTGCCAGCAGCGGGGCATCTGAAGCTTTCTTT
TRBJ2-1 | TRBV5-6 | . | 16 | many | CASNPAGIGSYNEQFF | TGTGCCAGCAACCCGGCCGGGATCGGCTCCTACAATGAGCAGTTCTTC
TRBJ2-3 | TRBV7-2 | TRBD2 | 14 | many | CASGGAGATDTQYF | TGTGCCAGCGGTGGAGCGGGAGCTACAGATACGCAGTATTTT
TRBJ1-5 | TRBV6-2/TRBV6-3 | . | 14 | few | CASSYSRGREPQHF | TGTGCCAGCAGTTACTCGAGAGGGAGGGAGCCCCAGCATTTT
TRBJ2-2 | TRBV6-1 | TRBD1 | 15 | . | CASSSTGKGTGELFF | TGTGCCAGCAGCTCGACAGGGAAGGGCACCGGGGAGCTGTTTTTT
TRBJ1-1 | TRBV4-1 | . | 17 | few | CASSQGGYEAMNTEAFF | TGCGCCAGCAGCCAAGGAGGGTATGAGGCAATGAACACTGAAGCTTTCTTT